This paragraph covers one T cell receptor beta chain sequence. Its target is not known. The assay was immunoSEQ multiplex PCR, and TCRdb's table has in-frame clones only and misses some. The sample shows about 60,000 clones, 91% of them seen only once. These data are taken from a study of OX40 agonist ivuxolimab in advanced cancers. Overall study context: Patients received the agonistic anti-OX40 (CD134) antibody ivuxolimab. The study, taken as a whole, reports: More expanded clones were found, on average, in CD8+ than in CD4+ T cells. Also showing low normalized T-cell clonal expansion were some of the nonresponders.

The sequence came from an adult with an advanced solid tumor such as melanoma, head and neck, liver or kidney cancer. The material sequenced was CD4+ or CD8+ T cells sorted from blood, taken in a trial of the OX40 agonist ivuxolimab.

CDR3 nucleotide sequence: TGTGCCAGCAGCCCCGGGGTAGCGGGCACAGATACGCAGTATTTT. Amino acid sequence: CASSPGVAGTDTQYF. J is TRBJ2-3 and V is TRBV11-3; tentatively, D is TRBD2 (6 bases). The germline V gene has CDR1 SGHNT and CDR2 YENEEA. V lost 5 bases and J 1 base, leaving 13 bases between the germline ends. CDR3 length: 15 residues.